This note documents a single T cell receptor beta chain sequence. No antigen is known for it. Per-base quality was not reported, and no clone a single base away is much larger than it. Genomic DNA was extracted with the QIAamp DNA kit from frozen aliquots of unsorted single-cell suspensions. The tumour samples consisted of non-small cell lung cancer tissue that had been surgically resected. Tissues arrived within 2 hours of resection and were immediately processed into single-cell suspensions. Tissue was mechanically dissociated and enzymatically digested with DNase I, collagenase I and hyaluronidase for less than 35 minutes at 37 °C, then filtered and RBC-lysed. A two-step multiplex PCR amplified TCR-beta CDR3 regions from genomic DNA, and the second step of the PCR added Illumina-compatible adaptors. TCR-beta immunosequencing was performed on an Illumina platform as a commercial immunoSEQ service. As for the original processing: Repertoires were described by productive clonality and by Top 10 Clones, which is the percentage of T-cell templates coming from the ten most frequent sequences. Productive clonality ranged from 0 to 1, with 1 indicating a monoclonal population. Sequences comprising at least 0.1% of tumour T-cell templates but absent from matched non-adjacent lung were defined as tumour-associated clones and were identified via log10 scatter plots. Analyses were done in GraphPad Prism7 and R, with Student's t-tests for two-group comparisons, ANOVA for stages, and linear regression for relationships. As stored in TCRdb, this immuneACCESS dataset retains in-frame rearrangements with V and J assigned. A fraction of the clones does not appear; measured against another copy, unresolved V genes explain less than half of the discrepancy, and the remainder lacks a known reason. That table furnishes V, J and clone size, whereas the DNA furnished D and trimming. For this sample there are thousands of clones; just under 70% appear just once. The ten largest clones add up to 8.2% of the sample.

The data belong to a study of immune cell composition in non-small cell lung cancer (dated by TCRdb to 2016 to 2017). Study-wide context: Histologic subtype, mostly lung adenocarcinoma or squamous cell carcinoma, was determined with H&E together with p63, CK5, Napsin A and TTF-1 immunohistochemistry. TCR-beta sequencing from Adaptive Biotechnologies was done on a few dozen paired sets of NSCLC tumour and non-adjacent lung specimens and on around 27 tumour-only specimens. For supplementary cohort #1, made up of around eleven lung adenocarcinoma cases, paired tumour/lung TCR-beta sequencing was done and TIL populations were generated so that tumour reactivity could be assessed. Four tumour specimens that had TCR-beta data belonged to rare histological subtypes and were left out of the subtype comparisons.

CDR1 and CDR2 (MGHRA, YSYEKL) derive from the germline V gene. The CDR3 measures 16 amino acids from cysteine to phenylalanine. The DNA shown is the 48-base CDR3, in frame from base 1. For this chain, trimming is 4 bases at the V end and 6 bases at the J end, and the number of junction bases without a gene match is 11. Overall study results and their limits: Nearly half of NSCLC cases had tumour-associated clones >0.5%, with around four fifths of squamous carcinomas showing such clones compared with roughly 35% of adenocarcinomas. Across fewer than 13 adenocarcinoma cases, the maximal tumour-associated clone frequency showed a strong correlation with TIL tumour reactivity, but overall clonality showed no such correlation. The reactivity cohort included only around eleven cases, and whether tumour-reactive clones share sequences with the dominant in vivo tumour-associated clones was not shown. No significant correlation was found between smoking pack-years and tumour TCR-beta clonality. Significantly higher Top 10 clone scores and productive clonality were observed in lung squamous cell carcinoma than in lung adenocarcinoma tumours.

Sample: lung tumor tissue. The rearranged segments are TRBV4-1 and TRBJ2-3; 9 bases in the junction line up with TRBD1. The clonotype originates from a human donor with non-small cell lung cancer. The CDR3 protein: CASSPPGQGTMDTQYF. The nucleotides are TGCGCCAGCAGCCCGCCGGGACAGGGCACAATGGATACGCAGTATTTT.